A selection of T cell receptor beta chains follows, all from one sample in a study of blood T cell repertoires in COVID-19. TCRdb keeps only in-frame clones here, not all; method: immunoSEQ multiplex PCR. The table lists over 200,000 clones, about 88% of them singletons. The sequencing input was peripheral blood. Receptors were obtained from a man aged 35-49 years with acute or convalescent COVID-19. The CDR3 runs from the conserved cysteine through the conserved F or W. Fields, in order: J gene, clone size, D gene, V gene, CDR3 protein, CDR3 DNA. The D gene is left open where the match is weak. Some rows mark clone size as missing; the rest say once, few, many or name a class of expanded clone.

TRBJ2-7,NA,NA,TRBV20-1,CSALVSYEQYF,TGCAGTGCTCTTGTTTCCTACGAGCAGTACTTC
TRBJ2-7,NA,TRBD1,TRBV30,CAWSKVWSGTDRDYEQYF,TGTGCCTGGAGTAAGGTGTGGTCCGGGACAGACAGAGACTACGAGCAGTACTTC
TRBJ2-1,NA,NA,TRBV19,CASSPGHLGEQFF,TGTGCCAGTAGTCCGGGACACCTGGGTGAGCAGTTCTTC
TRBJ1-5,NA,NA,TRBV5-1,CASSLAGESNQPQHF,TGCGCCAGCAGCTTGGCAGGGGAGAGCAATCAGCCCCAGCATTTT
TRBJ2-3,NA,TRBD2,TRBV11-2,CASSLRLAGGIADTQYF,TGTGCCAGCAGCTTAAGACTAGCGGGGGGGATAGCAGATACGCAGTATTTT
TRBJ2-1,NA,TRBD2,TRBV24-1,CATSDLGGTEQFF,TGTGCCACCAGTGATCTCGGGGGGACTGAGCAGTTCTTC
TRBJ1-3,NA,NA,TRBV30,CAWGRGDGGNTIYF,TGTGCCTGGGGCCGGGGGGACGGTGGAAACACCATATATTTT
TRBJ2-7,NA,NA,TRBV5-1,CASSLGQGLSYEQYF,TGCGCCAGCAGCTTGGGTCAGGGTCTCTCCTACGAGCAGTACTTC
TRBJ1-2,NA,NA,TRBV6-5,CASSYSAPYYGYTF,TGTGCCAGCAGTTACTCGGCCCCTTACTATGGCTACACCTTC
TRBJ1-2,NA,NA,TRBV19,CASRLSYGYTF,TGTGCCAGTAGGTTGAGCTATGGCTACACCTTC
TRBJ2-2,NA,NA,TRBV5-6,CASSPGAGELFF,TGTGCCAGCAGTCCCGGGGCCGGGGAGCTGTTTTTT
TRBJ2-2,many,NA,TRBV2,CASSAQPQTSLILFPGELFF,TGTGCCAGCTCTGCCCAGCCCCAGACTAGTCTGATCCTTTTTCCCGGGGAGCTGTTTTTT
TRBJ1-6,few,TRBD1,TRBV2,CASSHRDRASYNSPLHF,TGTGCCAGCAGTCACCGGGACAGGGCATCCTATAATTCACCCCTCCACTTT
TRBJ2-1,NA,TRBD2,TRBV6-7,CASSSRGLAGGPVYEQFF,TGTGCCAGCAGTTCCCGGGGACTAGCGGGGGGGCCAGTCTATGAGCAGTTCTTC
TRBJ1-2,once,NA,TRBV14,CASSLGLNYGYTF,TGTGCCAGCAGCCTGGGACTTAACTATGGCTACACCTTC
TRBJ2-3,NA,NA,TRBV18,CASSRQARGTDTQYF,TGTGCCAGCTCCCGCCAGGCGAGGGGCACAGATACGCAGTATTTT
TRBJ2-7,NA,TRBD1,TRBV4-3,CASSPRQGGYEQYF,TGCGCCAGCAGCCCCAGACAGGGGGGCTACGAGCAGTACTTC
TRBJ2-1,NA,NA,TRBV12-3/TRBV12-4,CASSFFGVDEQFF,TGTGCCAGCAGTTTCTTCGGGGTCGATGAGCAGTTCTTC
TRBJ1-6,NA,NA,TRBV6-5,CASSRGATTSPLHF,TGTGCCAGCAGTCGGGGAGCCACGACCTCACCCCTCCACTTT
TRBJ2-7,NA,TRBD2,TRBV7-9,CASSLASASGIYEQYF,TGTGCCAGCAGCTTAGCGTCGGCTAGCGGGATCTACGAGCAGTACTTC